Listed below are T cell receptor beta chains from one sample, sequenced in a study of cytomegalovirus exposure and HLA in healthy donors. Assay: immunoSEQ multiplex PCR; the TCRdb copy retains only in-frame clones and omits some. The top ten clones hold less than 0.85% of a sample with around 170,000 clones, approximately 78% of them seen once. The sample consisted of PBMCs. The receptors come from a woman in her late teens or twenties in good health and CMV-seronegative. Each CDR3 is given with its conserved first and last residue. The D gene is left open where the match is weak. Only part of the rows carry a size: once, few, many, or a class if the clone is expanded.

j_call,clone_size,d_call,v_call,cdr3_nt,cdr3_aa
TRBJ2-3,NA,NA,TRBV28,TGTGCCAGCAGTCTTATTCGGGAGTTCTTTATAGATACGCAGTATTTT,CASSLIREFFIDTQYF
TRBJ2-1,NA,TRBD1,TRBV2,TGTGCCAGCAGTGAAACACTAGACAGGGTCAATGAGCAGTTCTTC,CASSETLDRVNEQFF
TRBJ2-1,few,NA,TRBV4-1,TGCGCCAGCAGCCAAGATCCAGGTGAGCAGTTCTTC,CASSQDPGEQFF
TRBJ2-1,NA,NA,TRBV2,TGTGCCACCCGTGAGGCTAGCTCCTACAATGAGCAGTTCTTC,CATREASSYNEQFF
TRBJ2-7,once,TRBD2,TRBV9,TGTGCCAGCAGCGTAGAGGAGGGCGTCGGACTAGCGGGAGGTTCCGCCTACGAGCAGTACTTC,CASSVEEGVGLAGGSAYEQYF
TRBJ2-7,NA,TRBD1,TRBV2,TGTGCCAGCGGAAACGGGGCCGCGACAGGGGCCTACGAGCAGTACTTC,CASGNGAATGAYEQYF
TRBJ2-1,once,NA,TRBV30,TGTGCCTGGGGGGGCCGGAGCTCCTACAATGAGCAGTTCTTC,CAWGGRSSYNEQFF
TRBJ2-7,NA,NA,TRBV19,TGTGCCAGTAGTCCTAGCCCCTACGAGCAGTACTTC,CASSPSPYEQYF
TRBJ1-6,NA,NA,TRBV27,TGTGCCAGCAGGTCATTGGACAGCTCCTATAATTCACCCCTCCACTTT,CASRSLDSSYNSPLHF
TRBJ2-3,NA,NA,TRBV5-8,TGTGCCAGCAGCCTAAATACGCAGTATTTT,CASSLNTQYF
TRBJ1-3,NA,NA,TRBV6-1,TGTGCCAGCAGTGTAGGGGACTCTGGAAACACCATATATTTT,CASSVGDSGNTIYF
TRBJ1-2,NA,TRBD1,TRBV19,TGTGCCAGTAACGTTGGGACAGGCTTGAGCTATGGCTACACCTTC,CASNVGTGLSYGYTF
TRBJ2-1,few,TRBD1,TRBV6-5,TGTGCCAGCAGTTATGACAGGGGAGTTACAAATGAGCAGTTCTTC,CASSYDRGVTNEQFF
TRBJ2-1,NA,NA,TRBV7-8,TGTGCCAGCAGCCTCCCCCGAAGAGGAAATGAGCAGTTCTTC,CASSLPRRGNEQFF
TRBJ2-7,NA,NA,TRBV7-9,TGTTCCAGCAGCTTAGGTACTTGGAGCGAGCAGTACTTC,CSSSLGTWSEQYF
TRBJ1-5,NA,NA,TRBV18,TGTGCCAGCCACCGGGACACCGATCAGCCCCAGCATTTT,CASHRDTDQPQHF
TRBJ2-7,NA,NA,TRBV5-3,TGTGCCAGAAGCTTGACGGGAGCGACCTACGAGCAGTACTTC,CARSLTGATYEQYF
TRBJ1-2,once,NA,TRBV7-3,TGTGCCAGCAGCTTATTGGGGGGGGGACCTTATGGCTACACCTTC,CASSLLGGGPYGYTF
TRBJ2-1,NA,TRBD2,TRBV6-1,TGTGCCAGCAGTGGAAACCGAGGAATAGCGGGGGGTGAGCAGTTCTTC,CASSGNRGIAGGEQFF
TRBJ1-1,NA,TRBD1,TRBV7-9,TGTGCCAGCACCTTGACAGGGCCGACTGAAGCTTTCTTT,CASTLTGPTEAFF
TRBJ1-5,NA,TRBD1,TRBV19,TGTGCCAGTAGTAGACAGGGGGGTCAGCCCCAGCATTTT,CASSRQGGQPQHF
TRBJ1-2,NA,TRBD1,TRBV2,TGTGCCAGCAATCCGGGACAGCCCTATGGCTACACCTTC,CASNPGQPYGYTF
TRBJ2-1,NA,TRBD1,TRBV7-6,TGTGCCAGCAGCTTCACAGGGGACAATGAGCAGTTCTTC,CASSFTGDNEQFF
TRBJ2-7,NA,TRBD2,TRBV7-9,TGTGCCAGCAGCAAAATGGGGACTAGCGTAGGGGAGCAGTACTTC,CASSKMGTSVGEQYF
TRBJ2-7,NA,NA,TRBV19,TGTGCCAGTAGTTCCCCGGGGGACGTATCCTACGAGCAGTACTTC,CASSSPGDVSYEQYF
TRBJ1-1,NA,NA,TRBV5-4,TGTGCCAGCAGCTTGCTAGAGGATGGCACTGAAGCTTTCTTT,CASSLLEDGTEAFF
TRBJ1-6,once,TRBD1,TRBV27,TGTGCCAGCAGGCGGACAGGGCCAAATTCACCCCTCCACTTT,CASRRTGPNSPLHF
TRBJ2-7,NA,TRBD2,TRBV29-1,TGCAGCGTTGATAAGGCGGGAGGCTCCTACGAGCAGTACTTC,CSVDKAGGSYEQYF
TRBJ2-1,NA,TRBD2,TRBV30,TGTGCCTGGAGTTGGTCCAGCGGGAGCTATGAGCAGTTCTTC,CAWSWSSGSYEQFF
TRBJ1-6,NA,NA,TRBV7-9,TGTGCCAGCAGCTTACCTCAGGGCAACGGCTCACCCCTCCACTTT,CASSLPQGNGSPLHF
TRBJ1-2,NA,TRBD1,TRBV19,TGTGCCAGTAGTTCCCTCGACAGGGCAATTGGCTACACCTTC,CASSSLDRAIGYTF
TRBJ2-3,NA,TRBD2,TRBV7-3,TGTGCCAGCAGCCTGGGACTAGCGGGAGGAACAGATACGCAGTATTTT,CASSLGLAGGTDTQYF
TRBJ2-7,NA,NA,TRBV7-9,TGTGCCAGCAGCTTAGGCCGGGGCGAGCAGTACTTC,CASSLGRGEQYF
TRBJ2-2,NA,NA,TRBV7-8,TGTGCCAGCAGCTTAGGCGCCTCATCCGGGGAGCTGTTTTTT,CASSLGASSGELFF
TRBJ2-1,NA,TRBD2,TRBV15,TGTGCCACCAGCAGAGCCCTAGCGGGAGATGAGCAGTTCTTC,CATSRALAGDEQFF
TRBJ1-4,NA,NA,TRBV21-1,TGTGCCAGCAGCAAAGCAGGCGGGGGAGGCCCTAATGAAAAACTGTTTTTT,CASSKAGGGGPNEKLFF
TRBJ2-1,NA,NA,TRBV7-9,TGTGCCAGCAGCTATTCCCCCAGGGTCAATGAGCAGTTCTTC,CASSYSPRVNEQFF
TRBJ1-1,NA,NA,TRBV9,TGTGCCAGCAGCGTCGCCGGGCTCACAGGCACTGAAGCTTTCTTT,CASSVAGLTGTEAFF
TRBJ2-3,NA,NA,TRBV7-8,TGTGCCAGCAGCTTCACAGACCCCACAGATACGCAGTATTTT,CASSFTDPTDTQYF
TRBJ1-6,NA,TRBD1,TRBV2,TGTGCCAGTACCCGGGACAGGGGCGCGGTATATATGAATTCACCCCTCCACTTT,CASTRDRGAVYMNSPLHF
TRBJ2-7,NA,NA,TRBV27,TGTGCCAGCAGACAGTCTGGCTCCTACGAGCAGTACTTC,CASRQSGSYEQYF
TRBJ1-2,NA,NA,TRBV6-1,TGTGCCAGCACCCAAGAGGCTAGGAACTATGGCTACACCTTC,CASTQEARNYGYTF